The 2 T cell receptor beta chains presented below share a single source sample, sequenced in a study of blood T cells in healthy people across ages. A J-beta primer mix and a sample-barcoded 5' primer were used in a second PCR of roughly 6 to 11 cycles. From the 5' RACE reads, TCRdb called clonotypes with MiXCR, one entry per CDR3 protein. The sample lists over 1,500,000 distinct CDR3 sequences; around 48% were seen once. Material for sequencing was blood. The receptors shown here come from a woman aged 40 to 55 in good health.

V is TRBV7-6 and J is TRBJ2-3; 8 bases align to TRBD1. Germline V gives CDR1 SGHVS, CDR2 FNYEAQ. The ends lost 4 bases at V and 2 bases at J; junction bases unmatched: 2. This CDR3 is built from 14 residues. The CDR3 reads CASSWTGITDTQYF. The CDR3 nucleotides are TGTGCCAGCAGCTGGACAGGGATCACAGATACGCAGTATTTT. The full variable domain, completed using reference TRBV7-6 and TRBJ2-3, is GAGVSQSPRYKVTKRGQDVALRCDPISGHVSLYWYRQALGQGPEFLTYFNYEAQQDKSGLPNDRFSAERPEGSISTLTIQRTEQRDSAMYRCASSWTGITDTQYFGPGTRLTVL.

The gene calls are TRBV28 and TRBJ2-7; 7 nucleotides align to TRBD2. Trimming removed 4 bases from V and 7 bases from J; junction bases left unmatched: 10. Germline CDR1 is MDHEN and CDR2 is SYDVKM. The CDR3 is 14 amino acids. The CDR3 DNA reads TGTGCCAGCAGTTCCCCCCTGGCGGGGGTTGAGCAGTACTTC. It specifies CASSSPLAGVEQYF.